This passage covers 22 T cell receptor beta chains from one sample sequenced in a study of CD8 T cells in ankylosing spondylitis. One entry per CDR3 protein, called by TCRdb with MiXCR from the 5' RACE reads. The sample contains under 300,000 distinct CDR3 sequences, around 11% of which appear only once. Source material: blood, either unsorted or a sorted T cell fraction (not recorded which). Every receptor here comes from a male donor with ankylosing spondylitis or in good health (not recorded which).

At least ten counts were recorded for this clonotype. The chain couples TRBV5-1 to TRBJ2-5; 9 nucleotides match TRBD2. V shed 0 bases, J shed 4 bases, and the junction held 10 bases outside the gene matches. There are 17 residues in the CDR3. CDR1 is SGHRS and CDR2 is YFSETQ in the germline V gene. The CDR3 coding sequence is TGCGCCAGCAGCTTGGTGGGACTAGCCCGAACCCCAGAGACCCAGTACTTC. Protein: CASSLVGLARTPETQYF.

Many counts were recorded for this clonotype. V gene TRBV20-1 combines with J gene TRBJ2-7, with 7 bases identical to TRBD1. This CDR3 comprises 14 residues. Germline values: CDR1 DFQATT, CDR2 SNEGSKA (reference sequence). J was trimmed by 3 bases and V by 6 bases; bases with no gene match: 11. CDR3: CSAKTGTVHYEQYF. CDR3 nucleotide sequence: TGCAGTGCAAAGACCGGGACAGTACACTACGAGCAGTACTTC.

This clonotype was observed at least ten times. This chain joins TRBV10-3 and TRBJ1-5, with a weak D call TRBD1 (5 bases). Germline V gene data show CDR1 as ENHRY and CDR2 as SYGVKD. Between the trimmed V and J ends, which lost 4 bases and 5 bases, there was a span of 27 bases. The CDR3 extends over 19 amino acids. DNA for the CDR3: TGTGCCATCAGTGGGACGATGTTTTTAGATGGGGGGTCGGATCAGCCCCAGCATTTT. It is translated as CAISGTMFLDGGSDQPQHF.

Note on this clonotype: A much bigger clone sits one base away, suggesting this may be a read error. J is TRBJ2-3 and V is TRBV6-1; weak D call: TRBD2 (6 bases). The V and J ends lost 10 bases and 0 bases respectively, with 14 bases between them. From germline, CDR1 is MNHNS and CDR2 SASEGT. This CDR3 has 14 amino acids. CDR3 DNA: TGTGCCATAGCGGTAGAGACTAGCACAGATACGCAGTATTTT. Translating it yields CAIAVETSTDTQYF.

This clonotype occurred a few times. V and J are TRBV6-2 or TRBV6-3 and TRBJ2-1, with 8 bases that match TRBD2. In germline, CDR1 is MNHEY, CDR2 SVGEGT. The CDR3 runs 16 residues. V lost 6 bases and J lost 4; bases outside the gene matches: 11. CDR3 region: CASSLRGGRIYNEQFF. As DNA, the CDR3 is TGTGCCAGCAGCCTACGGGGGGGCCGTATTTACAATGAGCAGTTCTTC.

This clonotype has ten or more counts. A read error may account for a junction end that differs from germline. The chain employs TRBV24-1 and TRBJ2-5, with TRBD2 matching over 12 bases. This CDR3 is 15 amino acids long. Germline assignment: CDR1 KGHDR and CDR2 SFDVKD. In nucleotides, the CDR3 is TGTGCCACCAGTGCTTTGACTAGCGGGAGAGAGACCCAGTACTTC. Translated: CATSALTSGRETQYF.

At least ten counts were recorded for this clonotype. This chain uses TRBV5-1 with TRBJ2-3, with D tentatively TRBD2 (6 bases). Trimming took 7 bases from V and 2 from J, leaving 23 bases between them. The CDR3 totals 17 residues. Germline V CDR1 and CDR2: SGHRS, YFSETQ. The chain's CDR3 is CASGGAPAPLSTDTQYF. Here the CDR3 DNA reads TGCGCCAGCGGAGGGGCGCCCGCCCCCCTTTCCACAGATACGCAGTATTTT. The whole variable domain, filled in from reference TRBV5-1 and TRBJ2-3, reads KAGVTQTPRYLIKTRGQQVTLSCSPISGHRSVSWYQQTPGQGLQFLFEYFSETQRNKGNFPGRFSGRQFSNSRSEMNVSTLELGDSALYLCASGGAPAPLSTDTQYFGPGTRLTVL.

V and J are TRBV7-9 and TRBJ2-2, with 8 bases identical to TRBD1. CDR1 is SEHNR, CDR2 FQNEAQ, per germline (reference sequence). V lost 5 bases and J lost 3; bases outside the gene matches: 11. The CDR3 runs to 17 residues. The CDR3 protein is CASSIKLGTGDTGELFF. CDR3 nucleotide sequence: TGTGCCAGCAGCATCAAATTAGGGACAGGAGACACCGGGGAGCTGTTTTTT.

The chain combines TRBV2 with TRBJ2-3, with 7 bases identical to TRBD1. Germline loops: CDR1 SNHLY, CDR2 FYNNEI. The CDR3 has 15 residues. Trimming at V came to 5 bases and at J to 4 bases, leaving 9 bases not matched to a gene. CDR3 DNA: TGTGCCAGCAGTCCACAGGGGACGAGCGCAGATACGCAGTATTTT. It translates to CASSPQGTSADTQYF.

This clonotype came up many times. The J gene is TRBJ1-4, the V gene TRBV12-3 or TRBV12-4; 9 bases are a match to TRBD1. The CDR3 runs to 15 residues. The J segment lost 5 bases and the V segment lost 5 bases, leaving 6 bases of the junction unmatched. The CDR3 region has the DNA TGTGCCAGCAGTCCAACGACAGGGGGGAATGAAAAACTGTTTTTT. Its translation: CASSPTTGGNEKLFF.

This clonotype has ten or more counts. This sequence joins TRBV7-3 and TRBJ2-6; D call uncertain. Germline CDR1 is SGHTA and CDR2 is FQGTGA. Trimming took 1 base from V and 2 from J, leaving 6 bases between them. There are 15 residues in the CDR3. CDR3 nucleotides: TGTGCCAGCAGCTTAAGGGTGGCTGGGGCCAACGTCCTGACTTTC. This gives the protein CASSLRVAGANVLTF. Together with reference TRBV7-3 and TRBJ2-6, the CDR3 gives the full variable domain: GAGVSQTPSNKVTEKGKYVELRCDPISGHTALYWYRQSLGQGPEFLIYFQGTGAADDSGLPNDRFFAVRPEGSVSTLKIQRTERGDSAVYLCASSLRVAGANVLTFGAGSRLTVL.

At least ten counts were recorded for this clonotype. Germline is not matched at one junction end, which may reflect a read error. The V and J genes are TRBV5-1 and TRBJ2-3; no definite D call. The CDR3 consists of 12 residues. Germline CDR1 and CDR2: SGHRS and YFSETQ. The CDR3, as DNA: TGTGCCAGCAGCCGATCCACAGATACGCAGTATTTT. It yields the protein CASSRSTDTQYF.

In its sample, this clonotype was seen many times. The chain is built from TRBV29-1 and TRBJ2-6; D is unclear. Trimming left V 1 base short and J 0 bases short, with 4 bases between. Germline values: CDR1 SQVTM, CDR2 ANQGSEA. This CDR3 is 14 amino acids long. CDR3 sequence: CSVEGPSGANVLTF. The CDR3 DNA reads TGCAGCGTTGAAGGTCCCTCTGGGGCCAACGTCCTGACTTTC.

Many counts were recorded for this clonotype. Since the CDR3 does not end with the conserved phenylalanine or tryptophan, this likely comes from a read error. The limits of the CDR3 on the DNA are not certain, so only TCRdb's listed CDR3 is given. The rearrangement uses TRBV4-1 and TRBJ1-1. Germline V gives CDR1 MGHRA, CDR2 YSYEKL. The CDR3 is 14 residues long, counting both termini. The CDR3 protein is CASSLSPDIPDFSI.

This clonotype was observed a handful of times. The chain couples TRBV5-5 to TRBJ2-6; perhaps D is TRBD1 or TRBD2 (5 bases each). The germline CDR1 and CDR2 sequences are SGHKS and YYEKEE (reference sequence). V gave up 4 bases and J gave up 0 bases, with 11 bases separating them. The length of the CDR3 is 16 residues. The CDR3 sequence is CASSPDGTSGANVLTF. Here the CDR3 DNA reads TGTGCCAGCAGCCCGGACGGGACCTCTGGGGCCAACGTCCTGACTTTC.

The sample holds many counts of this clonotype. The chain employs TRBV10-3 and TRBJ2-7; D may be TRBD1 (5 bases). The CDR3 covers 13 residues. Looked up from germline, CDR1 is ENHRY and CDR2 is SYGVKD. Trimming stripped 3 bases from V and 2 bases from J, with 8 bases between. The CDR3 DNA is TGTGCCATCAGTGACCAGGGCCCCTACGAGCAGTACTTC. It encodes CAISDQGPYEQYF.

Only a few counts were recorded for this clonotype. The chain employs TRBV6-6 and TRBJ1-1, with D possibly matching TRBD1 (5 bases). The CDR3 is made up of 12 amino acids. V was clipped by 2 bases and J by 6 bases, with 7 bases between them. Germline-derived CDR1 and CDR2 are MNHNY and SVGAGI (reference sequence). The chain's CDR3 is CASSYGGSEAFF. CDR3 nucleotides: TGTGCCAGCAGTTACGGGGGATCTGAAGCTTTCTTT.

This clonotype turned up a few times. The J gene is TRBJ1-2, the V gene TRBV7-8; a weak D match, TRBD1 (6 bases). Germline V lookup: CDR1 SGHVS, CDR2 FQNEAQ. V lost 5 bases and J lost 5, with 18 bases in between. The CDR3 sequence is 15 residues long. In DNA form, the CDR3 reads TGTGCCAGCAGCACTAGACAGGACGCTCTATATGGCTACACCTTC. As protein: CASSTRQDALYGYTF.

This clonotype was seen only a few times. The chain links TRBV3-1 to TRBJ2-2; 7 nucleotides agree with TRBD2. V gave up 4 bases and J gave up 10 bases; unmatched junction bases: 18. There are 17 residues in the CDR3. Germline CDR1 reads LGHDT; CDR2 reads YNNKEL (reference sequence). The CDR3 spells CASSRRSGTMGTQELFF. CDR3 sequence (DNA): TGTGCCAGCAGCCGACGTTCCGGGACTATGGGAACTCAGGAGCTGTTTTTT.

This clonotype came up many times. CDR3 nucleotides: TGTGCCAGCAGTGAATCGAGGGGGGACGAGCAGTACTTC. This sequence encodes CASSESRGDEQYF. The rearrangement links TRBV25-1 to TRBJ2-7; D tentatively reads TRBD1 or TRBD2 (6 bases each). V shed 1 base and J shed 5 bases, with 9 bases lying between them. CDR3 length: 13 residues. Germline CDR1 and CDR2: MGHDK and SYGVNS.

There are many counts of this clonotype. For the CDR3, the DNA is TGCGCCAGCAGCTTCGGGGACTCCTACGAGCAGTACTTC. Protein: CASSFGDSYEQYF. This sequence joins TRBV5-1 and TRBJ2-7; maybe TRBD2 (5 bases). Germline assignment: CDR1 SGHRS and CDR2 YFSETQ. The CDR3 length is 13 residues. Trimming removed 2 bases from V and 0 bases from J, with 6 bases in between.

This clonotype was seen repeatedly, ten times or more. The chain employs TRBV7-8 and TRBJ2-5, with 10 bases identical to TRBD1. The V gene end was trimmed by 0 bases and the J gene end by 3 bases; junction bases not matched to a gene: 1. Germline V gene sequence: CDR1 SGHVS, CDR2 FQNEAQ. This CDR3 spans 15 amino acids. DNA of the CDR3: TGTGCCAGCAGCTTAGCCGGGACAGGGGAAGAGACCCAGTACTTC. This encodes CASSLAGTGEETQYF.